The present T cell receptor beta chain was sequenced within a study of cytomegalovirus exposure and HLA in healthy donors. On the study more broadly: The roughly 110 validation repertoires were reported in a later analysis to have been generated on the same platform as the roughly 700 first-cohort repertoires. Study conclusions and caveats: Among the CMV-associated chains, a few were confirmed in vitro as specific for CMV antigens.

Data came from immunoSEQ multiplex PCR; TCRdb stores just in-frame clones and leaves some out. The sample holds under 200,000 clones; about 81% are singletons and the top ten take 0.95% to 1.5%. Among the 100 to 150 subjects of the validation cohort, separate from the approximately 700-subject first cohort, were the donors. As regards this clone: The antigen is unknown.

The CDR3 is 18 residues long. Between the trimmed V and J ends, which lost 4 bases and 8 bases, there was a span of 30 bases. Germline assignment: CDR1 SGHNT and CDR2 YYREEE (reference sequence). The origin of this receptor is a woman aged 25 to 39 in good health and CMV-seronegative. Input material: PBMCs. The chain joins TRBV5-4 to TRBJ1-2; D might be TRBD1 (6 bases). The CDR3, as DNA: TGTGCCAGCAGCCAAAGATACAGGGAGCGGGGGAGAGCTTGGGGCTACACCTTC. Amino acids: CASSQRYRERGRAWGYTF. The whole variable domain, remainder taken from reference TRBV5-4 and TRBJ1-2, is ETGVTQSPTHLIKTRGQQVTLRCSSQSGHNTVSWYQQALGQGPQFIFQYYREEENGRGNFPPRFSGLQFPNYSSELNVNALELDDSALYLCASSQRYRERGRAWGYTFGSGTRLTVV.